This T cell receptor (beta chain) was captured by sequencing in a study of regulatory T cells in long-lasting Graves disease. Relying on iRepertoire HTBI primers and Arm-PCR of CDR3 regions, the team built TCR beta libraries. Each CDR3 protein gets one entry after TCRdb re-called the multiplex PCR reads with MiXCR. The table records about 470,000 distinct CDR3 sequences, around 15% of them present only once. V was cut by 2 bases and J by 9 bases, with 5 bases left in between. In germline, CDR1 is SGHTA, CDR2 FQGNSA. The CDR3 spans 11 residues. Time point defined: newly diagnosed GD, antithyroid drugs for less than 3 months. The authors made the TCR library using RNA they extracted from PBMCs. This sample was shared with a second study, whose subject was T cells in Graves' hyperthyroidism and ophthalmopathy.

This chain uses TRBV7-2 with TRBJ1-5; D is uncertain. The TCR sequence derives from a man aged 35 to 55 with Graves disease. The material sequenced was peripheral blood mononuclear cells (PBMCs), taken at new diagnosis, from a patient treated with antithyroid drugs. CDR3 region: CASSLYGPQHF. The DNA for the CDR3 is TGTGCCAGCAGCTTATATGGGCCCCAGCATTTT.